Listed here are 29 T cell receptor beta chains from one sample, sequenced in a study of PD-1 blockade in classical Hodgkin lymphoma. The protocol was immunoSEQ multiplex PCR, while the TCRdb copy is restricted to in-frame clones and leaves out a portion. This table has some 23,000 clones, more than 65% appearing once. Every patient experienced relapse after autologous stem cell transplantation, and brentuximab vedotin exposure varied. The specimen was peripheral blood mononuclear cells (PBMCs), collected at baseline. These TCRs come from a human donor with classical Hodgkin lymphoma.

CDR3 region: CASSQTQGGSSEAFF. In nucleotides, the CDR3 is TGTGCCAGCAGCCAGACCCAGGGGGGATCATCTGAAGCTTTCTTT. This chain links TRBV4-2 with TRBJ1-1, with 7 bases matching TRBD1. The CDR3 is made up of 15 amino acids. Germline values: CDR1 LGHNA, CDR2 YNFKEQ. The trim removed 3 bases at V and 6 bases at J, leaving 10 bases unmatched.

The J gene is TRBJ1-2, the V gene TRBV5-1; D uncertain. V lost 0 bases and J 6 bases, leaving 12 bases between the germline ends. CDR3 length equals 14 residues. Looked up from germline, CDR1 is SGHRS and CDR2 is YFSETQ. In DNA, the CDR3 is TGCGCCAGCAGCTTGGAAGCCAGGAACAATGGCTACACCTTC. Protein sequence: CASSLEARNNGYTF.

V and J are TRBV28 and TRBJ2-7, with 7 positions matching TRBD1. The germline CDR1 and CDR2 sequences are MDHEN and SYDVKM. This CDR3 spans 15 amino acids. V shed 3 bases, J shed 2 bases, and the junction held 7 bases outside the gene matches. The DNA of the CDR3 is TGTGCCAGCAGTTTTAGGGGGACAGTTCCCTACGAGCAGTACTTC. Protein: CASSFRGTVPYEQYF.

The gene calls are TRBV11-2 and TRBJ1-1; D possibly corresponds to TRBD1 (5 bases). Looked up from germline, CDR1 is SGHAT and CDR2 is FQNNGV. CDR3 length: 13 amino acids. The germline V and J ends were trimmed by 0 bases and 10 bases, with 12 bases remaining between them. The CDR3 spells CASSLDFGGGAFF. The CDR3 DNA reads TGTGCCAGCAGCTTAGATTTCGGGGGTGGAGCTTTCTTT.

The sample holds a few counts of this clone. J is TRBJ2-5 and V is TRBV7-8; TRBD2 agrees at 12 bases. The germline gives CDR1 SGHVS, CDR2 FQNEAQ. This CDR3 comprises 15 residues. With V trimmed by 4 bases and J by 2 bases, 2 bases remained unmatched. The DNA of the CDR3 is TGTGCCAGCAGCTCGACTAGCGGGGGACAAGAGACCCAGTACTTC. Amino acid sequence: CASSSTSGGQETQYF.

The rearrangement links TRBV2 to TRBJ1-2; unclear D gene. Germline-derived CDR1 and CDR2 are SNHLY and FYNNEI. The V and J ends lost 5 bases and 7 bases respectively, with 14 bases between them. There are 13 residues in the CDR3. The CDR3 protein is CASSQPTTLGYTF. CDR3 sequence (DNA): TGTGCCAGCAGTCAACCGACGACACTTGGCTACACCTTC.

The genes are TRBV4-1 and TRBJ1-2, with D hard to call. The CDR3 covers 15 residues. Per germline, CDR1 MGHRA and CDR2 YSYEKL. V gave up 0 bases and J gave up 4 bases, with 12 bases separating them. In nucleotides, the CDR3 is TGCGCCAGCAGCCAAGATCTCCAGGCACCCTATGGCTACACCTTC. Translation: CASSQDLQAPYGYTF.

This chain connects TRBV27 to TRBJ2-5; D tentatively fits TRBD1 or TRBD2 (5 bases each). This CDR3 is built from 11 residues. Trimming left V 2 bases short and J 7 bases short, with 5 bases between. CDR1 and CDR2 from the germline V gene are MNHEY and SMNVEV (reference sequence). The CDR3 spells CASSLGGTQYF. Here the CDR3 DNA reads TGTGCCAGCAGTTTAGGGGGGACCCAGTACTTC.

V and J are TRBV12-5 and TRBJ2-6; no reliable D call. Germline CDR1 is LGHNT and CDR2 is FRNRAP. The CDR3 sequence is 20 residues long. V lost 2 bases, J lost 0 bases, and 20 bases lay in between. The CDR3 protein is CASGLIPGPRLYSGANVLTF. The CDR3 DNA sequence: TGTGCTAGTGGTTTGATCCCGGGCCCGAGACTCTACTCTGGGGCCAACGTCCTGACTTTC. The full variable domain, its missing parts supplied by reference TRBV12-5 and TRBJ2-6, is DARVTQTPRHKVTEMGQEVTMRCQPILGHNTVFWYRQTMMQGLELLAYFRNRAPLDDSGMPKDRFSAEMPDATLATLKIQPSEPRDSAVYFCASGLIPGPRLYSGANVLTFGAGSRLTVL.

The sample holds a few counts of this clone. The chain uses TRBV4-1 and TRBJ1-5; no reliable D call. Germline assignment: CDR1 MGHRA and CDR2 YSYEKL. V was cut by 1 base and J by 4 bases, with 8 bases left in between. The CDR3 extends over 14 amino acids. The CDR3 coding sequence is TGCGCCAGCAGCCAAGGGCCAGCAAATCAGCCCCAGCATTTT. Its translation is CASSQGPANQPQHF.

This sequence joins TRBV7-8 and TRBJ1-1; 9 bases line up with TRBD1. V was clipped by 5 bases and J by 0 bases; unmatched bases: 7. Germline lookup yields CDR1 SGHVS and CDR2 FQNEAQ. The CDR3 extends over 16 amino acids. CDR3 residues: CASSPGTGYMNTEAFF. CDR3 nucleotide sequence: TGTGCCAGCAGCCCCGGGACAGGGTATATGAACACTGAAGCTTTCTTT.

This chain links TRBV6-1 with TRBJ2-5; 8 bases fit TRBD1. V lost 6 bases and J lost 5; bases outside the gene matches: 8. Germline V CDR1 and CDR2: MNHNS, SASEGT. This CDR3 comprises 14 residues. The CDR3: CASSKTGEFETQYF. The CDR3 nucleotides are TGTGCCAGCAGCAAGACAGGGGAGTTTGAGACCCAGTACTTC.

The V and J genes are TRBV4-3 and TRBJ2-1, with D possibly being TRBD2 (5 bases). V was trimmed by 2 bases and J by 6 bases, leaving 8 bases between them. Germline V gene sequence: CDR1 LGHNA, CDR2 YSLEER. The length of the CDR3 is 13 residues. Written as DNA, the CDR3 is TGCGCCAGCAGCCAACAGCTAGCCAATGAGCAGTTCTTC. Translating gives CASSQQLANEQFF.

The chain joins TRBV6-5 to TRBJ2-7; no firm D call. The CDR3 runs 13 residues. Trimming took off 2 bases at V and 2 bases at J, with 7 bases between the two ends. Germline-derived CDR1 and CDR2 are MNHEY and SVGAGI. In DNA, the CDR3 is TGTGCCAGCAGTTACCGACCGGCCTACGAGCAGTACTTC. It yields the protein CASSYRPAYEQYF.

The chain recombines TRBV7-2 with TRBJ2-5, with 12 nucleotides matching TRBD2. Trimming cost V 2 bases and J 5 bases; bases outside gene matches: 12. The CDR3 spans 18 residues. Germline CDR1 and CDR2: SGHTA and FQGNSA. The CDR3 is CASSLYILAGGGEETQYF. The CDR3 DNA is TGTGCCAGCAGCTTATATATACTAGCGGGGGGCGGTGAGGAGACCCAGTACTTC.

This sequence joins TRBV20-1 and TRBJ1-1, with no clear D. The germline gives CDR1 DFQATT, CDR2 SNEGSKA (reference sequence). V shed 8 bases and J shed 6 bases, with 13 bases lying between them. This CDR3 has 11 amino acids. The CDR3 nucleotides read TGCAGTATTCCGGGCAGCCCTGAAGCTTTCTTT. This encodes CSIPGSPEAFF.

V gene TRBV25-1 combines with J gene TRBJ2-7; 13 bases are a match to TRBD2. V lost 1 base, J lost 5 bases, and 5 bases stayed unmatched. The germline gives CDR1 MGHDK, CDR2 SYGVNS. The CDR3 contains 16 residues. CDR3 region: CASSESGLAGMNEQYF. In DNA, the CDR3 is TGTGCCAGCAGTGAATCGGGACTAGCGGGGATGAACGAGCAGTACTTC.

This rearrangement joins TRBV2 to TRBJ1-2; tentatively, D is TRBD1 (5 bases). Germline V CDR1 and CDR2: SNHLY, FYNNEI. The CDR3 loop spans 14 amino acids. With 7 bases removed from V and 8 bases from J, the gap between germline ends came to 20 bases. In DNA, the CDR3 is TGTGCCAGCACCCAATGGGTCGGGGGTGGAGGCTACACCTTC. This translates into CASTQWVGGGGYTF.

The J gene is TRBJ1-4, the V gene TRBV2; no clear D gene. Trimming took off 4 bases at V and 12 bases at J, with 18 bases between the two ends. The CDR3 loop spans 14 amino acids. Germline assignment: CDR1 SNHLY and CDR2 FYNNEI. DNA of the CDR3: TGTGCCAGCAGTGGTCGGACCCTAGAAGTAGAACTGTTTTTT. As protein: CASSGRTLEVELFF.

The chain uses TRBV10-3 and TRBJ2-7; TRBD1 agrees at 12 bases. Losses at the gene ends were 2 bases for V and 7 bases for J; bases not matched to a gene: 12. The CDR3 has 17 residues. Germline V gives CDR1 ENHRY, CDR2 SYGVKD. The CDR3 DNA follows: TGTGCCATCAGTGAGAACTTACCGGGACAGGGGGCTAGGGAGCAGTACTTC. It specifies CAISENLPGQGAREQYF.

This clone was detected only once. This chain uses TRBV6-6 with TRBJ1-1; tentatively, D is TRBD1 (6 bases). The CDR3 loop spans 12 amino acids. Germline V CDR1 and CDR2: MNHNY, SVGAGI (reference sequence). V dropped 4 bases and J dropped 5 bases, with 8 bases sitting between them. The CDR3 spells CASSSGETEAFF. CDR3 DNA: TGTGCCAGCAGTTCAGGGGAGACTGAAGCTTTCTTT.

This clone is judged medium-sized. The chain uses TRBV7-9 and TRBJ2-1; D is perhaps TRBD1 (6 bases). Trimming removed 4 bases at V and 3 bases at J, with 13 bases between. Germline values: CDR1 SEHNR, CDR2 FQNEAQ (reference sequence). This CDR3 has 15 residues. CDR3 loop: CASSSDRSNYNEQFF. CDR3 sequence (DNA): TGTGCCAGCAGCTCGGACAGAAGTAACTACAATGAGCAGTTCTTC.

Sample share makes this clone medium-sized. This sequence joins TRBV6-1 and TRBJ1-3; no clear D. Germline assignment: CDR1 MNHNS and CDR2 SASEGT. CDR3 size: 15 residues. Trimming took off 5 bases at V and 0 bases at J, with 11 bases between the two ends. The CDR3, as DNA: TGTGCCAGCAGTCCTACGCGGGGCTCTGGAAACACCATATATTTT. Its protein product is CASSPTRGSGNTIYF.

The chain is built from TRBV7-9 and TRBJ2-1; D possibly matches TRBD1 or TRBD2 (5 bases each). Trimming left V 2 bases short and J 6 bases short, with 11 bases between. This CDR3 is built from 14 residues. The germline CDR1 and CDR2 sequences are SEHNR and FQNEAQ (reference sequence). The CDR3 DNA sequence: TGTGCCAGCAGCTTATGGGACGGTCGCAATGAGCAGTTCTTC. Its translation is CASSLWDGRNEQFF.

The rearrangement uses TRBV7-9 and TRBJ2-7; D is tentatively TRBD1 or TRBD2 (5 bases each). Germline V CDR1 and CDR2: SEHNR, FQNEAQ (reference sequence). This CDR3 has 13 residues. V was clipped by 5 bases and J by 3 bases, with 11 bases between them. Here the CDR3 DNA reads TGTGCCAGCAGCCACAAGGGGAGCTACGAGCAGTACTTC. It translates to CASSHKGSYEQYF.

The rearrangement joins TRBV6-5 to TRBJ1-1, with D possibly TRBD1 on 6 matching bases. The V gene lost 6 bases and the J gene lost 1 base, with 15 bases spanning the gap. The CDR3 has 15 amino acids. The germline gives CDR1 MNHEY, CDR2 SVGAGI. CDR3 region: CASSPSKTGNTEAFF. The CDR3 DNA is TGTGCCAGCAGCCCCTCGAAGACAGGGAACACTGAAGCTTTCTTT.

The genes are TRBV19 and TRBJ1-6; possible D gene TRBD1, 6 bases. V was trimmed by 3 bases and J by 7 bases, leaving 13 bases between them. CDR1 is LNHDA and CDR2 is SQIVND in the germline V gene (reference sequence). CDR3 length equals 15 residues. CDR3 DNA sequence: TGTGCCAGTAGTATCGATACAGGGACAAATTCACCCCTCCACTTT. Its translation: CASSIDTGTNSPLHF.

The V and J genes are TRBV15 and TRBJ1-6; maybe TRBD1 (5 bases). The length of the CDR3 is 15 residues. The germline V gene has CDR1 LNHNV and CDR2 YYDKDF (reference sequence). V was cut by 1 base and J by 7 bases, with 11 bases left in between. CDR3 loop: CATSRVDSLNSPLHF. The CDR3 DNA sequence: TGTGCCACCAGCAGAGTTGACAGCCTGAATTCACCCCTCCACTTT.

The V call is TRBV7-9, the J call TRBJ1-5; D might be TRBD1 (5 bases). This CDR3 contains 16 residues. V lost 5 bases and J lost 0, with 14 bases in between. Germline assignment: CDR1 SEHNR and CDR2 FQNEAQ (reference sequence). CDR3 amino acids: CASSGSTANSNQPQHF. The CDR3 DNA reads TGTGCCAGCAGCGGGTCGACAGCAAATAGCAATCAGCCCCAGCATTTT. The complete variable domain, with remaining parts taken from reference TRBV7-9 and TRBJ1-5, reads DTGVSQNPRHKITKRGQNVTFRCDPISEHNRLYWYRQTLGQGPEFLTYFQNEAQLEKSRLLSDRFSAERPKGSFSTLEIQRTEQGDSAMYLCASSGSTANSNQPQHFGDGTRLSIL.